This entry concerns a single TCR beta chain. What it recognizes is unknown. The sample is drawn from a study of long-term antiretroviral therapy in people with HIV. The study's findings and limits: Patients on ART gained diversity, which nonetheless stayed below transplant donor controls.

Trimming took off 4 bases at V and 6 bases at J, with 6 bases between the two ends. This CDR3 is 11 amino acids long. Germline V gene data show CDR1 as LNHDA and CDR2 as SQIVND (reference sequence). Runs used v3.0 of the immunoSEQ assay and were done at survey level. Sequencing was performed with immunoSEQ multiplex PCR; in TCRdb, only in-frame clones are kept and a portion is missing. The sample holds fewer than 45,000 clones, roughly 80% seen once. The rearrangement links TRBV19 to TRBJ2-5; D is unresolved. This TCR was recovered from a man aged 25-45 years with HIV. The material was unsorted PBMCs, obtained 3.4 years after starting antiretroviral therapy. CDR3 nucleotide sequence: TGTGCCAGTAGTAAGGGTCAGACCCAGTACTTC. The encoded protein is CASSKGQTQYF.